Following are 6 T cell receptor beta chains from one sample sequenced in a study of T cell repertoires in cytomegalovirus infection (dated by TCRdb to the late 2010s). Sequenced using an Illumina HiSeq 1500. TCRdb itself trimmed the public reads at Q25 with fastp, ran MiXCR and retained productive beta chains. Every distinct CDR3 protein forms one entry, paired with its most common genes and DNA. In this sample the table shows around 310,000 distinct CDR3 sequences, 25% to 30% of which occur a single time. The ten largest clones capture around 19% of the sample. This specimen's treatment or condition label, per the study, means: in vitro stimulation with specific CMV peptide epitopes to enrich CMV-specific T cells. Which antigens these TCRs recognize remains unknown. Sequenced here: cultured PBMCs, sampled from culture after CMV antigen stimulation. The receptors come from a human donor in good health (CMV status not recorded). Some clones in this sample may be carry-over from other donors' samples.

The V gene is TRBV9, the J gene TRBJ1-1; no firm D call. This CDR3 spans 16 amino acids. The germline gives CDR1 SGDLS, CDR2 YYNGEE. Trimming removed 4 bases at V and 3 bases at J, with 19 bases between. CDR3 sequence (DNA): TGTGCCAGCAGCTTCCGCTCCGGCGGGTGGGACACTGAAGCTTTCTTT. Amino acid sequence: CASSFRSGGWDTEAFF.

The genes are TRBV12-3 or TRBV12-4 and TRBJ1-1; possible D gene TRBD1, 5 bases. The V and J ends lost 4 bases and 8 bases respectively, with 11 bases between them. CDR3 size: 12 residues. The chain's CDR3 is CASSSRVGEAFF. The CDR3 DNA is TGTGCCAGCAGTTCCAGGGTTGGGGAAGCTTTCTTT.

This clonotype has more than one count but fewer than ten. The chain couples TRBV20-1 to TRBJ1-2; TRBD1 matches 7 bases. There are 17 residues in the CDR3. Looked up from germline, CDR1 is DFQATT and CDR2 is SNEGSKA (reference sequence). The J segment lost 1 base and the V segment lost 0 bases, leaving 11 bases of the junction unmatched. The CDR3 is CSARDWLGGLFNYGYTF. The CDR3 DNA follows: TGCAGTGCTAGAGACTGGTTAGGGGGCCTCTTTAACTATGGCTACACCTTC.

The J gene is TRBJ2-5, the V gene TRBV20-1; 11 bases map to TRBD2. This CDR3 contains 14 residues. J was trimmed by 5 bases and V by 4 bases; bases with no gene match: 6. The germline CDR1 and CDR2 sequences are DFQATT and SNEGSKA (reference sequence). CDR3 in amino acids: CSAIAGGPVETQYF. DNA for the CDR3: TGCAGTGCTATAGCGGGAGGGCCCGTGGAGACCCAGTACTTC.

CDR3 sequence reads: CASSSRRLAGENEQFF. The CDR3, as DNA: TGTGCCAGCAGCTCCCGAAGACTAGCGGGGGAGAATGAGCAGTTCTTC. V and J are TRBV3-1 and TRBJ2-1; 12 bases are a match to TRBD2. J lost 7 bases, V lost 5 bases, and 9 bases had no gene match. The CDR3 is 16 residues long. Germline V gene sequence: CDR1 LGHDT, CDR2 YNNKEL (reference sequence).

In its sample, this clonotype was seen a few times. The V call is TRBV29-1, the J call TRBJ2-7; D perhaps matches TRBD1 (6 bases). The CDR3 totals 12 residues. V lost 4 bases, J lost 1 base, and 8 bases lay in between. Per germline, CDR1 SQVTM and CDR2 ANQGSEA. The CDR3 reads CSVGGQSYEQYF. Written as DNA, the CDR3 is TGCAGCGTTGGGGGGCAGTCCTACGAGCAGTACTTC.